A selection of T cell receptor beta chains follows, all from one sample in a study of CD8 T cells in ankylosing spondylitis. From the 5' RACE reads, TCRdb called clonotypes with MiXCR, one entry per CDR3 protein. The sample includes around 150,000 distinct CDR3 sequences, approximately 32% of them seen just once. Sequenced: synovial fluid, either unsorted or a sorted T cell fraction (not recorded which). The origin of the receptors is a male donor with ankylosing spondylitis. Each CDR3 is given with its conserved first and last residue. Each record gives: D gene, J gene, V gene, clone size, CDR3 DNA, CDR3 protein. The D gene is left open where the match is weak. Size values are once, few and many counts, or a class for expanded clones, and some rows have none.

D: NA; J: TRBJ2-7; V: TRBV3-1; size: NA; DNA: TGTGCCAGCAGCCAGGGGGCGGCCGAGCAGTACTTC; CDR3: CASSQGAAEQYF
D: NA; J: TRBJ1-2; V: TRBV12-3/TRBV12-4; size: once; DNA: TGTGCCAGCAGTGGACGGGCAGCATATGGCTACACCTTC; CDR3: CASSGRAAYGYTF
D: TRBD1; J: TRBJ1-1; V: TRBV5-1; size: many; DNA: TGCGCCAGCAGCCCAACAGGGGGCCGAAAGTCGACTGAAGCTTTCTTT; CDR3: CASSPTGGRKSTEAFF
D: TRBD2; J: TRBJ2-1; V: TRBV11-2; size: NA; DNA: TGTGCCAGCAGCAGGACTAGCGTAAGCTCCTACAATGAGCAGTTCTTC; CDR3: CASSRTSVSSYNEQFF
D: NA; J: TRBJ1-2; V: TRBV20-1; size: NA; DNA: TGCAGTGCTTACAACCAACCCGGGGGGCATGGCTACACCTTC; CDR3: CSAYNQPGGHGYTF
D: TRBD2; J: TRBJ2-1; V: TRBV12-3/TRBV12-4; size: NA; DNA: TGTGCCAGCAGTCCGGGGGGGACTAGCGGGAGTCGGGGCGAGCAGTTCTTC; CDR3: CASSPGGTSGSRGEQFF
D: NA; J: TRBJ2-1; V: TRBV11-2; size: NA; DNA: TGTGCCAGCAGCTTTTCGGACAGCTCCTACAATGAGCAGTTCTTC; CDR3: CASSFSDSSYNEQFF
D: TRBD1; J: TRBJ2-2; V: TRBV20-1; size: NA; DNA: TGCAGTGCTAGAGATACGGGACAGGCGACCGGGGAGCTGTTTTTT; CDR3: CSARDTGQATGELFF
D: TRBD1; J: TRBJ1-3; V: TRBV7-9; size: NA; DNA: TGTGCCAGCAGCTTAATGGACAGGGTTTCTGGAAACACCATATATTTT; CDR3: CASSLMDRVSGNTIYF
D: NA; J: TRBJ2-1; V: TRBV20-1; size: NA; DNA: TGCAGTGCTAGGGTGGCGGGGACCTTCAATGAGCAGTTCTTC; CDR3: CSARVAGTFNEQFF
D: TRBD2; J: TRBJ2-5; V: TRBV5-1; size: many; DNA: TGTGCCAGCAGTCCCGGACTAGCTGGCGAGACCCAGTACTTC; CDR3: CASSPGLAGETQYF
D: NA; J: TRBJ1-1; V: TRBV27; size: NA; DNA: TGTGCCAGCAGTCCCCTTTCGGTCACTGAAGCTTTCTTT; CDR3: CASSPLSVTEAFF
D: NA; J: TRBJ1-1; V: TRBV29-1; size: NA; DNA: TGCAGCGTTGAAGTTGGTCGGGGGAACACTGAAGCTTTCTTT; CDR3: CSVEVGRGNTEAFF
D: NA; J: TRBJ2-3; V: TRBV20-1; size: many; DNA: TGCAGTGCCCTCCTCGGGGGAGCGGGCACAGATACGCAGTATTTT; CDR3: CSALLGGAGTDTQYF
D: NA; J: TRBJ1-3; V: TRBV15; size: NA; DNA: TGTGCCACCAGCAGAGATTGGTCGCAGCCGAGGGCCTCTGGAAACACCATATATTTT; CDR3: CATSRDWSQPRASGNTIYF
D: NA; J: TRBJ1-6; V: TRBV18; size: NA; DNA: TGTGCCAGCTCACCAGCCGTCCGGAATTCACCCCTCCACTTT; CDR3: CASSPAVRNSPLHF
D: NA; J: TRBJ2-3; V: TRBV28; size: few; DNA: TGTGCCAGCAGGCCCGGGACTAGCACAGATACGCAGTATTTT; CDR3: CASRPGTSTDTQYF
D: TRBD1; J: TRBJ2-3; V: TRBV28; size: once; DNA: TGTGCCAGCAGTTTACCCGGGACAGGGGTTAAAGATACGCAGTATTTT; CDR3: CASSLPGTGVKDTQYF
D: NA; J: TRBJ1-3; V: TRBV20-1; size: once; DNA: TGCAGTGCTGGGACGGCCTCTGGAAACACCATATATTTT; CDR3: CSAGTASGNTIYF
D: NA; J: TRBJ2-1; V: TRBV18; size: few; DNA: TGTGCCAGCCACCGACAGGGAGGTATAAATGAGCAGTTCTTC; CDR3: CASHRQGGINEQFF
D: NA; J: TRBJ2-7; V: TRBV25-1; size: NA; DNA: TGTGCCAGCAGCCTAGGGAGGGACAGCTACGAGCAGTACTTC; CDR3: CASSLGRDSYEQYF
D: TRBD2; J: TRBJ2-3; V: TRBV12-5; size: NA; DNA: TGTGCTAGTGGTTTGTCGGGAGGAGGAGATACGCAGTATTTT; CDR3: CASGLSGGGDTQYF
D: NA; J: TRBJ2-3; V: TRBV7-8; size: NA; DNA: TGTGCCAGCAGCTTATTTCAGGGGAAAATTAGCACAGATACGCAGTATTTT; CDR3: CASSLFQGKISTDTQYF
D: NA; J: TRBJ2-7; V: TRBV3-1; size: NA; DNA: TGTGCCAGCAGCCAAGCCCTCAGGTTCGGGGAGCAGTACTTC; CDR3: CASSQALRFGEQYF
D: TRBD1; J: TRBJ2-7; V: TRBV5-4; size: NA; DNA: TGTGCCAGCAGCCTCCGACAGGGGTTTGCCTACGAGCAGTACTTC; CDR3: CASSLRQGFAYEQYF
D: TRBD2; J: TRBJ2-3; V: TRBV29-1; size: NA; DNA: TGCAGCGTTTCAGGACTAGCGCACCCTCCAATCACAGATACGCAGTATTTT; CDR3: CSVSGLAHPPITDTQYF
D: NA; J: TRBJ2-2; V: TRBV6-1; size: NA; DNA: TGTGCCAGCAGAAGGGACGGATCGAACACCGGGGAGCTGTTTTTT; CDR3: CASRRDGSNTGELFF
D: NA; J: TRBJ2-5; V: TRBV2; size: NA; DNA: TGTGCCAGCAGTGGGGGGCAGGGAGAGACCCAGTACTTC; CDR3: CASSGGQGETQYF
D: NA; J: TRBJ2-5; V: TRBV10-3; size: NA; DNA: TGTGCCATCAAGGCGGGGGCTACGGAGACCCAGTACTTC; CDR3: CAIKAGATETQYF
D: TRBD2; J: TRBJ2-7; V: TRBV10-3; size: NA; DNA: TGTGCCATCAGTACCGTAGCGGGAGGCGTTTACGAGCAGTACTTC; CDR3: CAISTVAGGVYEQYF
D: NA; J: TRBJ2-2; V: TRBV6-1; size: many; DNA: TGTGCCAGCAGTAAGCCAGGGAGTACCGGGGAGCTGTTTTTT; CDR3: CASSKPGSTGELFF
D: NA; J: TRBJ2-3; V: TRBV12-3/TRBV12-4; size: NA; DNA: TGTGCCAGCAGCCCTGGGATGGGGACGCAGTATTTT; CDR3: CASSPGMGTQYF